These 5 T cell receptor beta chains were all obtained from the same sample, sequenced in a study of beta chain features in type 1 diabetes. All of the isolated RNA was reverse transcribed, so expressed TCRB transcripts were sequenced. Assay used: immunoSEQ multiplex PCR; TCRdb lists only in-frame clones, some missing. The sample yields 220,000 or so clones, roughly 70% seen once. Sequences were obtained from naive CD4+ T cells from blood. These receptors came from a man younger than 40 in good health.

This clone was recorded once. V gene TRBV4-3 combines with J gene TRBJ2-5, with a tentative D call TRBD2 (5 bases). This CDR3 has 13 residues. In germline, CDR1 is LGHNA, CDR2 YSLEER. V lost 0 bases to trimming and J lost 5 bases, with 7 bases between them. The CDR3: CASSQDSGETQYF. The CDR3 DNA reads TGCGCCAGCAGCCAAGATTCGGGGGAGACCCAGTACTTC.

This CDR3 is CATSREGAGEQFF. The CDR3, as DNA: TGTGCCACCAGCAGAGAGGGGGCGGGTGAGCAGTTCTTC. The V gene is TRBV15, the J gene TRBJ2-1; D perhaps matches TRBD1 (6 bases). The CDR3 is 13 amino acids. Germline-derived CDR1 and CDR2 are LNHNV and YYDKDF (reference sequence). Trimming removed 0 bases from V and 9 bases from J, with 9 bases in between.

This rearrangement joins TRBV9 to TRBJ2-1, with D perhaps matching TRBD1 (5 bases). The CDR3 spans 13 residues. With 1 base removed from V and 3 bases from J, the gap between germline ends came to 5 bases. CDR1 is SGDLS, CDR2 YYNGEE, per germline. CDR3 sequence (DNA): TGTGCCAGCAGCGTACAGGGCTACAATGAGCAGTTCTTC. It encodes CASSVQGYNEQFF.

As regards this clone: Additional DNA sequences in this sample encode the identical CDR3. The chain couples TRBV30 to TRBJ2-3, with no clear D. V was clipped by 0 bases and J by 2 bases, with 9 bases between them. The CDR3 consists of 14 residues. Germline V gene sequence: CDR1 GTSNPN, CDR2 SVGIG (reference sequence). As DNA, the CDR3 is TGTGCCTGGAGTGTAGGATTTTCCACAGATACGCAGTATTTT. Translated: CAWSVGFSTDTQYF.

This chain joins TRBV27 and TRBJ1-1, with D maybe TRBD1 (5 bases). Germline V gene sequence: CDR1 MNHEY, CDR2 SMNVEV (reference sequence). Trimming pared 2 bases from V and 1 base from J, leaving 8 bases between. The CDR3 totals 14 residues. CDR3 residues: CASSLRDGNTEAFF. Here the CDR3 DNA reads TGTGCCAGCAGTTTACGGGACGGGAACACTGAAGCTTTCTTT.